The rows below give T cell receptor beta chains drawn from one sample of a study of T cell responses to AZD1222 COVID-19 vaccine. The table came from immunoSEQ multiplex PCR; TCRdb's copy has only in-frame clones and leaves some out. The sample consists of around 78,000 clones, about 90% of them appearing once. Sequences were derived from peripheral blood, sampled on day 0 of AZD1222 vaccination. These TCRs come from an adult in good health. Each CDR3 is given with its conserved first and last residue. A D gene is named only where the DNA matches it firmly. The size of a clone is reported for some rows only, either as once, few or many, or as a class for expanded clones.

cdr3_nt cdr3_aa d_call v_call clone_size j_call
TGCGCCAGCAGCCAGGACAGGAGCTCCTACAATGAGCAGTTCTTC CASSQDRSSYNEQFF TRBD1 TRBV5-1 NA TRBJ2-1
TGTGCTAGTGGTTTGGGGCTAGCGGAGGGATACAATGAGCAGTTCTTC CASGLGLAEGYNEQFF TRBD2 TRBV12-5 NA TRBJ2-1
TGTGCCAGCAGCTTTTTGAACACTGAAGCTTTCTTT CASSFLNTEAFF NA TRBV11-3 NA TRBJ1-1
TGTGCCACCCAGGCAGGCTATTCGAACTACGAGCAGTACTTC CATQAGYSNYEQYF NA TRBV11-2 NA TRBJ2-7
TGTGCCAGCAGCGGTCTAAGGGGACCCCTTGAAGCTTTCTTT CASSGLRGPLEAFF NA TRBV14 NA TRBJ1-1
TGTGCCAGCAGCGTTGGGCGGCTAGCAGCTGTCCAAAAAAACAATGAGCAGTTCTTC CASSVGRLAAVQKNNEQFF NA TRBV9 NA TRBJ2-1
TGTGCCAGCTCTGAGACTAGCGGACGAGAGACCCAGTACTTC CASSETSGRETQYF TRBD2 TRBV2 NA TRBJ2-5
TGCAGCGTTGAAGCCCAGACAGTGGTTGGAAACACCATATATTTT CSVEAQTVVGNTIYF NA TRBV29-1 NA TRBJ1-3
TGTGCCAGCAGCATCGACCGGGGTCAACCCACAGATACGCAGTATTTT CASSIDRGQPTDTQYF NA TRBV5-4 NA TRBJ2-3
TGTGCCAGCAGCCAAGACCAGGGACAGGGTTGGGGACTCACAGATACGCAGTATTTT CASSQDQGQGWGLTDTQYF TRBD1 TRBV3-1/TRBV3-2 few TRBJ2-3
TGTGCCAGCAGCGTAGCTGGTGTGCCACCCCTCCACTTT CASSVAGVPPLHF NA TRBV9 NA TRBJ1-6
TGTGCCAGCAGCTTGGGCCGGGACCTCAGGCGCAATGAGCAGTTCTTC CASSLGRDLRRNEQFF NA TRBV11-2 NA TRBJ2-1
TGTGCCAGTAGTATGGGACAGGGCAGAGACTACACCTTC CASSMGQGRDYTF TRBD1 TRBV19 NA TRBJ1-2
TGTGCCAGCAGCCCGGACGGAGGTGCGGACGAGCAGTACTTC CASSPDGGADEQYF NA TRBV7-9 NA TRBJ2-7
TGTGCCAGCAGCTTGAGGGGAGGGTGGACTGAAGCTTTCTTT CASSLRGGWTEAFF NA TRBV5-8 NA TRBJ1-1
TGTGCCAGTAGCGCCCATAGCAATCAGCCCCAGCATTTT CASSAHSNQPQHF NA TRBV19 NA TRBJ1-5
TGCGCCAGCAGCCCCCGTCCCGGGAACTATGAGCAGTTCTTC CASSPRPGNYEQFF NA TRBV4-3 NA TRBJ2-1
TGCGCCAGCAGCTACAGCGGGTCTTACAATGAGCAGTTCTTC CASSYSGSYNEQFF NA TRBV5-1 NA TRBJ2-1
TGCGCCAGCAGCGGACCCCAAGAAGGCGGGGGGCAGTTCTTC CASSGPQEGGGQFF TRBD2 TRBV5-1 NA TRBJ2-1
TGTGCCAGCAGCTTAGACAACCCCTACGAGCAGTACTTC CASSLDNPYEQYF NA TRBV11-1 NA TRBJ2-7
TGTGCCAGCAGCTCCCCGGGGTCGGCTCCTTTCTCCTACGAGCAGTACTTC CASSSPGSAPFSYEQYF NA TRBV13 NA TRBJ2-7
TGTGCCAGCAGCTCAAACAGGGTTAGTAAAGCTTTCTTT CASSSNRVSKAFF NA TRBV11-3 NA TRBJ1-1
TGTGCCAGCACCGGAGGACAGGGCCGAGATACGCAGTATTTT CASTGGQGRDTQYF TRBD1 TRBV6-5 NA TRBJ2-3
TGTGCCTTAGCATGGTTAGGGACAGGTAAAGAGACCCAGTACTTC CALAWLGTGKETQYF TRBD1 TRBV7-9 few TRBJ2-5
TGTGCCAGCAGCCGTTCTAGCGGGACCGGGGAGACCCAGTACTTC CASSRSSGTGETQYF TRBD2 TRBV11-1 NA TRBJ2-5
TGTGCCAGCTCACCCTCACAGGGGGCAGGAGGAAACACCATATATTTT CASSPSQGAGGNTIYF TRBD1 TRBV18 NA TRBJ1-3
TGCGCCAGCAGCTTAACAGGGTTTGTCGATTCACCCCTCCACTTT CASSLTGFVDSPLHF NA TRBV5-1 NA TRBJ1-6
TGTGCCAGCAGCCCGAGGCTGGGACGCCGGAGACATGAGCAGTTCTTC CASSPRLGRRRHEQFF NA TRBV3-1/TRBV3-2 NA TRBJ2-1
TGTGCCAGCCGTTTTAAGGGGGAGGGTTCCTACGAGCAGTACTTC CASRFKGEGSYEQYF NA TRBV28 few TRBJ2-7
TGTGCCAGTAGTATAGCTACAGTCTCTGGAAACACCATATATTTT CASSIATVSGNTIYF NA TRBV19 NA TRBJ1-3
TGCGCCAGCAGTGCAATAGCGGGAGGGCCCCGGGAGCAGTTCTTC CASSAIAGGPREQFF TRBD2 TRBV10-1 NA TRBJ2-1
TGTGCCAGCTCACCCACTCACGGACAGTTGGAGACCCAGTACTTC CASSPTHGQLETQYF NA TRBV18 NA TRBJ2-5
TGCAGCGTTAGGGTCTCTGGGGCCAACGTCCTGACTTTC CSVRVSGANVLTF NA TRBV29-1 once TRBJ2-6
TGTGCCAGCAGCGCAAGGACAGGATATGGCTACACCTTC CASSARTGYGYTF TRBD1 TRBV7-9 NA TRBJ1-2
TGTGCCAGCAGAAATGGGGGACAGGGGAGTTCACCCCTCCACTTT CASRNGGQGSSPLHF TRBD1 TRBV7-2 NA TRBJ1-6
TGCGCCAGCAGCCAAGATCTTGATCAGCCCCAGCATTTT CASSQDLDQPQHF NA TRBV4-3 NA TRBJ1-5
TGCAGCGTTCGGGGGGGGAGGGATCAGCCCCAGCATTTT CSVRGGRDQPQHF NA TRBV29-1 NA TRBJ1-5
TGTGCCAACGCGGGTATCGGCACCGGGGAGCTGTTTTTT CANAGIGTGELFF NA TRBV7-2 once TRBJ2-2
TGTGCCAGCAGAGCCGGGACAACCTATGGCTACACCTTC CASRAGTTYGYTF NA TRBV2 NA TRBJ1-2
TGTGCCAGCAGCCCCACGGGGGGGGCGCATGGCTACACCTTC CASSPTGGAHGYTF NA TRBV27 NA TRBJ1-2
TGTGCCAGCAGCCCGGACAAGAATAATAATTCACCCCTCCACTTT CASSPDKNNNSPLHF NA TRBV7-2 NA TRBJ1-6
TGTGCCAGCTCACCCGACAGAGCTAACTATGGCTACACCTTC CASSPDRANYGYTF NA TRBV18 NA TRBJ1-2
TGTGCCAGCAGCGTCCAGCCTCGGGGCCGGATTCGCGGGAGGGCCGGGGAGCTGTTTTTT CASSVQPRGRIRGRAGELFF TRBD2 TRBV9 NA TRBJ2-2
TGTGCCAGCGCTTCGGGGGCTGGAAACACCATATATTTT CASASGAGNTIYF NA TRBV27 NA TRBJ1-3
TGTGCCAGCAGCTTAGTGGGCGATCAGCCCCAGCATTTT CASSLVGDQPQHF NA TRBV7-2 NA TRBJ1-5
TGTGCCAGCAGTATTCGGAAGGGCGGCTATGGCTACACCTTC CASSIRKGGYGYTF NA TRBV6-5 once TRBJ1-2
TGTGCCAGCTCAACCCGGGAGAACTATGGCTACACCTTC CASSTRENYGYTF NA TRBV18 NA TRBJ1-2
TGTGCCAGCAGCCAAGGACAGGGTGGGACTGAAGCTTTCTTT CASSQGQGGTEAFF TRBD1 TRBV14 once TRBJ1-1
TGTGCCAGCAGTTTATATGACACCAACTATGGCTACACCTTC CASSLYDTNYGYTF NA TRBV28 NA TRBJ1-2
TGTGCCACCACGACAGGGGGCTATGGCTACACCTTC CATTTGGYGYTF TRBD1 TRBV10-3 NA TRBJ1-2
TGTGCCAGCAGCTTAGTGGATTGGGGGATGACAGATACGCAGTATTTT CASSLVDWGMTDTQYF NA TRBV11-3 NA TRBJ2-3
TGTGCCAGCAGCCCACAGGGTCTGAACACTGAAGCTTTCTTT CASSPQGLNTEAFF NA TRBV14 NA TRBJ1-1
TGTGCCAGCAGCTCAGGGTTACAGGGGGCTTGGGAGCAGTACTTC CASSSGLQGAWEQYF TRBD1 TRBV7-2 NA TRBJ2-7
TGTGCCAGCAGCTTAGGGGGATTGGGCACTGAAGCTTTCTTT CASSLGGLGTEAFF NA TRBV7-9 NA TRBJ1-1
TGCAGCGTAGACAGGGATTCTAACTATGGCTACACCTTC CSVDRDSNYGYTF TRBD1 TRBV29-1 NA TRBJ1-2